The rows below give T cell receptor beta chains drawn from one sample of a study of cytomegalovirus exposure and HLA in healthy donors. The assay was immunoSEQ multiplex PCR, and TCRdb's table has in-frame clones only and misses some. The sample lists some 98,000 clones; roughly a tenth were seen once. What was sequenced was PBMCs. The origin of the receptors is a man aged 50 or older in good health and CMV-seropositive. The CDR3 runs from the conserved cysteine through the conserved F or W. The D gene is left open where the match is weak. Only part of the rows carry a size: once, few, many, or a class if the clone is expanded.

abundance: few
len: 16
v_gene: TRBV4-3
d_gene: TRBD2
j_gene: TRBJ2-5
CDR3aa: CASSPGLAGGQETQYF
CDR3nt: TGCGCCAGCAGCCCGGGACTAGCGGGAGGTCAAGAGACCCAGTACTTC

abundance: few
len: 13
v_gene: TRBV5-1
d_gene: TRBD1
j_gene: TRBJ2-4
CDR3aa: CASSWDSRNIQYF
CDR3nt: TGCGCCAGCAGCTGGGACAGTCGAAACATTCAGTACTTC

abundance: few
len: 14
v_gene: TRBV25-1
d_gene: NA
j_gene: TRBJ2-2
CDR3aa: CASRKTGNTGELFF
CDR3nt: TGTGCCAGCAGAAAGACAGGGAACACCGGGGAGCTGTTTTTT

abundance: NA
len: 14
v_gene: TRBV7-3
d_gene: NA
j_gene: TRBJ2-2
CDR3aa: CASSLRQTTGELFF
CDR3nt: TGTGCCAGCAGCTTAAGGCAGACTACCGGCGAGCTGTTTTTT

abundance: NA
len: 14
v_gene: TRBV6-1
d_gene: TRBD2
j_gene: TRBJ2-3
CDR3aa: CALELAESTDTQYF
CDR3nt: TGTGCCCTAGAACTAGCGGAGAGCACAGATACGCAGTATTTT

abundance: few
len: 15
v_gene: TRBV2
d_gene: TRBD2
j_gene: TRBJ2-1
CDR3aa: CASSDEGFGEGPQFF
CDR3nt: TGTGCCAGCAGTGATGAAGGGTTCGGGGAGGGGCCGCAGTTCTTC

abundance: few
len: 14
v_gene: TRBV29-1
d_gene: TRBD1
j_gene: TRBJ1-2
CDR3aa: CSVDDLGGGNGYTF
CDR3nt: TGCAGCGTTGATGACCTAGGGGGCGGGAATGGCTACACCTTC

abundance: NA
len: 13
v_gene: TRBV19
d_gene: TRBD1
j_gene: TRBJ1-2
CDR3aa: CASSLTGYDGYTF
CDR3nt: TGTGCCAGTAGTCTGACAGGGTACGATGGCTACACCTTC

abundance: NA
len: 13
v_gene: TRBV6-5
d_gene: TRBD1
j_gene: TRBJ2-7
CDR3aa: CASSYRQGYEQYF
CDR3nt: TGTGCCAGCAGTTACCGACAGGGCTACGAGCAGTACTTC

abundance: NA
len: 14
v_gene: TRBV6-4
d_gene: TRBD2
j_gene: TRBJ2-1
CDR3aa: CASRRTSGLNEQFF
CDR3nt: TGTGCCAGCAGACGGACTAGCGGGCTCAATGAGCAGTTCTTC

abundance: NA
len: 16
v_gene: TRBV5-4
d_gene: NA
j_gene: TRBJ2-5
CDR3aa: CASSLQTGVEQETQYF
CDR3nt: TGTGCCAGCAGCTTGCAAACGGGAGTCGAACAAGAGACCCAGTACTTC

abundance: few
len: 14
v_gene: TRBV27
d_gene: TRBD1
j_gene: TRBJ2-1
CDR3aa: CASSFYPGGNEQFF
CDR3nt: TGTGCCAGCAGTTTCTACCCAGGGGGCAATGAGCAGTTCTTC

abundance: few
len: 13
v_gene: TRBV30
d_gene: TRBD1
j_gene: TRBJ2-7
CDR3aa: CAWSPQGVGEQYF
CDR3nt: TGTGCCTGGAGTCCACAGGGGGTAGGAGAGCAGTACTTC

abundance: many
len: 15
v_gene: TRBV7-9
d_gene: TRBD1
j_gene: TRBJ1-2
CDR3aa: CASSPSGTANYGYTF
CDR3nt: TGTGCCAGCAGCCCTTCAGGGACAGCTAACTATGGCTACACCTTC

abundance: many
len: 14
v_gene: TRBV5-1
d_gene: TRBD2
j_gene: TRBJ2-5
CDR3aa: CASSVPSGTETQYF
CDR3nt: TGCGCCAGCAGCGTACCTAGCGGGACGGAGACCCAGTACTTC

abundance: many
len: 15
v_gene: TRBV4-1
d_gene: TRBD1
j_gene: TRBJ1-2
CDR3aa: CASSPRQGEDYGYTF
CDR3nt: TGCGCCAGCAGCCCTAGACAGGGTGAGGACTATGGCTACACCTTC

abundance: few
len: 14
v_gene: TRBV30
d_gene: NA
j_gene: TRBJ1-4
CDR3aa: CAWSGGLRGEKLFF
CDR3nt: TGTGCCTGGAGTGGGGGACTAAGAGGGGAAAAACTGTTTTTT

abundance: NA
len: 18
v_gene: TRBV28
d_gene: NA
j_gene: TRBJ2-6
CDR3aa: CASRATSLSPPGANVLTF
CDR3nt: TGTGCCAGCAGAGCGACTAGTCTTTCCCCTCCTGGGGCCAACGTCCTGACTTTC

abundance: NA
len: 14
v_gene: TRBV18
d_gene: TRBD1
j_gene: TRBJ2-7
CDR3aa: CASSPGTGAYEQYF
CDR3nt: TGTGCCAGCTCACCAGGGACAGGAGCCTACGAGCAGTACTTC

abundance: NA
len: 14
v_gene: TRBV19
d_gene: TRBD1
j_gene: TRBJ2-7
CDR3aa: CASSIGTGVYEQYF
CDR3nt: TGTGCCAGTAGTATCGGGACAGGTGTCTACGAGCAGTACTTC

abundance: few
len: 15
v_gene: TRBV19
d_gene: NA
j_gene: TRBJ1-1
CDR3aa: CASRGGEAGNTEAFF
CDR3nt: TGTGCCAGTAGAGGCGGGGAAGCGGGGAACACTGAAGCTTTCTTT

abundance: NA
len: 15
v_gene: TRBV6-1
d_gene: TRBD1
j_gene: TRBJ1-4
CDR3aa: CASSEYGQADEKLFF
CDR3nt: TGTGCCAGCAGTGAATATGGACAGGCGGATGAAAAACTGTTTTTT

abundance: NA
len: 15
v_gene: TRBV6-6
d_gene: TRBD2
j_gene: TRBJ2-2
CDR3aa: CASIRSGSVPGELFF
CDR3nt: TGTGCCAGCATCCGTAGCGGGAGTGTCCCCGGGGAGCTGTTTTTT

abundance: few
len: 16
v_gene: TRBV29-1
d_gene: TRBD2
j_gene: TRBJ2-3
CDR3aa: CSVAVVAGVSTDTQYF
CDR3nt: TGCAGCGTTGCCGTCGTAGCGGGAGTAAGCACAGATACGCAGTATTTT

abundance: NA
len: 13
v_gene: TRBV5-1
d_gene: NA
j_gene: TRBJ2-5
CDR3aa: CASGTISEETQYF
CDR3nt: TGCGCCAGCGGAACAATAAGCGAAGAGACCCAGTACTTC